This is a list of T cell receptor beta chains from one sample in a study of blood T cell repertoires in COVID-19. The protocol was immunoSEQ multiplex PCR, while the TCRdb copy is restricted to in-frame clones and leaves out a portion. The sample holds some 520,000 clones, about 88% seen once. Source material: peripheral blood. The origin of the receptors is a man aged 18 to 29 with COVID-19, enrolled during active disease. The CDR3 runs from the conserved cysteine through the conserved F or W. D genes are given only for firm matches. Rows may omit the clone size; those that give it use once, few, many or a size class.

d_call	clone_size	v_call	j_call	cdr3_aa	cdr3_nt
TRBD1	NA	TRBV7-9	TRBJ1-6	CASSPRRTGGDSPLHF	TGTGCCAGCAGCCCCCGTCGTACAGGGGGAGATTCACCCCTCCACTTT
TRBD1	NA	TRBV10-3	TRBJ1-2	CAISESIGGHYGYTF	TGTGCCATCAGTGAGTCAATAGGGGGCCACTATGGCTACACCTTC
NA	NA	TRBV27	TRBJ1-1	CASSLLGGNTEAFF	TGTGCCAGCAGTTTACTGGGGGGGAACACTGAAGCTTTCTTT
NA	NA	TRBV10-2	TRBJ2-1	CASSELSLAQHQFF	TGCGCCAGCAGTGAACTGAGCCTAGCGCAACACCAGTTCTTC
NA	NA	TRBV25-1	TRBJ2-2	CASSGSPSEDTGELFF	TGTGCCAGCAGCGGGTCCCCTAGCGAGGACACCGGGGAGCTGTTTTTT
NA	NA	TRBV5-4	TRBJ2-5	CASSLVTSNKETQYF	TGTGCCAGCAGCTTGGTAACTAGCAATAAAGAGACCCAGTACTTC
TRBD1	NA	TRBV3-1/TRBV3-2	TRBJ2-5	CASSQDLRTGGTETQYF	TGTGCCAGCAGCCAAGACCTCCGGACAGGGGGCACAGAGACCCAGTACTTC
NA	NA	TRBV5-4	TRBJ1-5	CASSRGGGFNQPQHF	TGTGCCAGCAGCCGAGGGGGGGGGTTCAATCAGCCCCAGCATTTT
TRBD1	NA	TRBV11-2	TRBJ2-3	CASTRGPGQSTDTQYF	TGTGCCAGCACCCGAGGACCGGGACAGAGCACAGATACGCAGTATTTT
NA	once	TRBV5-4	TRBJ2-3	CASSIGGTDTQYF	TGTGCCAGCAGCATCGGCGGGACAGATACGCAGTATTTT
TRBD2	NA	TRBV5-6	TRBJ2-3	CASRPAGGAADTQYF	TGTGCCAGCAGACCCGCCGGGGGGGCCGCAGATACGCAGTATTTT
NA	NA	TRBV27	TRBJ2-7	CASSLSGGNSYEQYF	TGTGCCAGCAGTTTATCTGGGGGGAACTCCTACGAGCAGTACTTC
TRBD2	NA	TRBV27	TRBJ2-2	CASNTGGSYTGELFF	TGTGCCAGCAACACGGGAGGGTCCTACACCGGGGAGCTGTTTTTT
TRBD1	NA	TRBV7-9	TRBJ1-2	CASSPGQGHGYTF	TGTGCCAGCAGCCCGGGACAGGGGCATGGCTACACCTTC
NA	NA	TRBV7-8	TRBJ2-3	CASSLVGLNTQYF	TGTGCCAGCAGCTTAGTGGGACTCAATACGCAGTATTTT
NA	NA	TRBV13	TRBJ2-7	CASSLVHGGGGEQYF	TGTGCCAGCAGCTTAGTACACGGAGGGGGCGGCGAGCAGTACTTC
NA	NA	TRBV4-1	TRBJ1-3	CASSHNRDSGNTIYF	TGCGCCAGCAGCCATAACCGGGATTCTGGAAACACCATATATTTT
TRBD2	NA	TRBV7-9	TRBJ2-3	CASRSWNSGGRTDTQYF	TGTGCCAGCAGATCCTGGAATAGCGGGGGCCGTACAGATACGCAGTATTTT
NA	NA	TRBV28	TRBJ2-7	CASKSRDRLYEQYF	TGTGCCAGCAAATCCAGAGACAGGTTGTACGAGCAGTACTTC
TRBD1	NA	TRBV4-1	TRBJ2-5	CASSHADRGSETQYF	TGCGCCAGCAGCCACGCGGACAGGGGATCGGAGACCCAGTACTTC
TRBD1	NA	TRBV10-2	TRBJ1-1	CASQGVGTEAFF	TGCGCCAGCCAGGGGGTGGGCACTGAAGCTTTCTTT
NA	once	TRBV4-1	TRBJ2-4	CASSQSPQNIQYF	TGCGCCAGCAGCCAAAGCCCCCAAAACATTCAGTACTTC
TRBD1	NA	TRBV30	TRBJ2-7	CAWSRTGLAYEQYF	TGTGCCTGGAGTCGGACAGGTCTCGCCTACGAGCAGTACTTC
NA	NA	TRBV5-5	TRBJ2-3	CASSLVRFSTDTQYF	TGTGCCAGCAGCTTGGTACGGTTTAGCACAGATACGCAGTATTTT
NA	NA	TRBV7-2	TRBJ2-5	CASSLWAEETQYF	TGTGCCAGCAGCTTATGGGCAGAAGAGACCCAGTACTTC
TRBD1	NA	TRBV5-1	TRBJ1-1	CASSFSPQGAGTEAFF	TGCGCCAGCAGCTTCTCACCACAGGGGGCGGGCACTGAAGCTTTCTTT
TRBD1	NA	TRBV7-9	TRBJ2-1	CASSWTGGSYNEQFF	TGTGCCAGCAGCTGGACAGGCGGCTCCTACAATGAGCAGTTCTTC
TRBD1	NA	TRBV13	TRBJ1-2	CASSATNKDRKDGYTF	TGTGCCAGCAGCGCAACCAATAAGGACAGGAAGGATGGCTACACCTTC
TRBD2	NA	TRBV5-4	TRBJ2-7	CASSQTSGRSSEQYF	TGTGCCAGCAGCCAGACTAGCGGGAGATCATCCGAGCAGTACTTC
NA	NA	TRBV4-1	TRBJ2-4	CASSQERGGADIQYF	TGCGCCAGCAGCCAAGAGAGAGGGGGGGCGGACATTCAGTACTTC
NA	NA	TRBV3-1/TRBV3-2	TRBJ1-2	CASSQTFTGIYGYTF	TGTGCCAGCAGCCAAACATTTACAGGGATTTACGGCTACACCTTC
NA	NA	TRBV2	TRBJ1-4	CASSEGRQEKLFF	TGTGCCAGCAGTGAGGGGCGACAGGAAAAACTGTTTTTT
TRBD2	NA	TRBV19	TRBJ2-1	CASSFAGTSGYNEQFF	TGTGCCAGTAGTTTCGCCGGGACTAGCGGGTACAATGAGCAGTTCTTC
TRBD2	NA	TRBV7-6	TRBJ2-3	CASSLELAASTDTQYF	TGTGCCAGCAGCTTAGAACTAGCGGCTAGCACAGATACGCAGTATTTT
NA	NA	TRBV11-2	TRBJ2-7	CASSLAGGVYEQYF	TGTGCCAGCAGCTTAGCCGGGGGAGTCTACGAGCAGTACTTC
TRBD2	NA	TRBV13	TRBJ2-1	CASSLAAGAYNEQFF	TGTGCCAGCAGCTTAGCTGCGGGGGCCTACAATGAGCAGTTCTTC
NA	once	TRBV2	TRBJ1-1	CASSLYGAHTEAFF	TGTGCCAGCAGTTTGTATGGGGCGCACACTGAAGCTTTCTTT
NA	NA	TRBV6-5	TRBJ2-3	CASSYSETYTQYF	TGTGCCAGCAGTTACTCGGAGACGTATACGCAGTATTTT
TRBD1	NA	TRBV2	TRBJ1-5	CASSMGTVNQPQHF	TGTGCCAGCAGTATGGGGACAGTAAATCAGCCCCAGCATTTT
NA	NA	TRBV7-2	TRBJ1-1	CASRRREEAFF	TGTGCCAGCAGGAGGAGGGAGGAAGCTTTCTTT
NA	NA	TRBV10-1	TRBJ2-7	CASSVGQLSYEQYF	TGCGCCAGCAGTGTTGGGCAGCTCTCCTACGAGCAGTACTTC
TRBD2	NA	TRBV5-4	TRBJ2-3	CASSLGLAGRGTDTQYF	TGTGCCAGCAGCCTGGGTTTAGCGGGGAGGGGCACAGATACGCAGTATTTT
NA	NA	TRBV12-3/TRBV12-4	TRBJ1-5	CASSLGRVPPQHF	TGTGCCAGCAGTTTAGGCCGGGTTCCGCCCCAGCATTTT
TRBD2	NA	TRBV3-1/TRBV3-2	TRBJ2-3	CASSLTSGVSDTQYF	TGTGCCAGCAGCCTGACTAGCGGGGTCTCTGATACGCAGTATTTT
TRBD2	NA	TRBV19	TRBJ2-7	CASSSASGRAGLGEQYF	TGTGCCAGTAGCTCGGCTAGCGGGAGGGCCGGACTGGGGGAGCAGTACTTC
NA	NA	TRBV19	TRBJ2-3	CASSTQVGTDTQYF	TGTGCCAGTAGTACCCAGGTCGGCACAGATACGCAGTATTTT
NA	NA	TRBV6-5	TRBJ1-2	CASSPGTQNYGYTF	TGTGCCAGCAGCCCCGGGACACAAAACTATGGCTACACCTTC
NA	NA	TRBV24-1	TRBJ2-3	CATSEAQGLRRDTQYF	TGTGCCACCAGTGAGGCCCAGGGTTTGCGCCGGGATACGCAGTATTTT
NA	NA	TRBV19	TRBJ2-1	CASKPQGGEQFF	TGTGCCAGTAAACCCCAGGGTGGGGAGCAGTTCTTC
TRBD2	NA	TRBV7-9	TRBJ2-1	CASSASGSSYNEQFF	TGTGCCAGCAGCGCGAGCGGGAGCTCCTACAATGAGCAGTTCTTC
NA	NA	TRBV2	TRBJ1-1	CASKKQREGTEAFF	TGTGCCAGCAAAAAACAGCGGGAGGGCACTGAAGCTTTCTTT
NA	NA	TRBV28	TRBJ2-7	CASSLGFGTLDYEQYF	TGTGCCAGCAGTTTAGGGTTTGGGACACTTGATTACGAGCAGTACTTC
NA	NA	TRBV18	TRBJ1-2	CASSKASQVVNYGYTF	TGTGCCAGCTCAAAAGCGTCACAGGTCGTTAACTATGGCTACACCTTC
TRBD2	NA	TRBV27	TRBJ2-7	CASSSRREGREQYF	TGTGCCAGCAGTTCGAGGCGGGAGGGGCGCGAGCAGTACTTC